The 24 T cell receptor beta chains reported below all come from one sample, sequenced in a study of T-cell memory formation after mild COVID-19. One entry per CDR3 protein, called by TCRdb with MiXCR from the 5' RACE reads. The repertoire holds under 650,000 distinct CDR3 sequences, over 15% seen once, with about 12% in the top ten. The material sequenced was PBMCs or a T cell subset sorted from them (not recorded which). Source of these receptors: an adult woman who had mild COVID-19 (a few samples of this study predate the infection). Cell type and time point are not known.

The gene calls are TRBV7-2 and TRBJ2-1, with 7 bases aligning to TRBD2. The junction had 12 bases not matched to a gene; V was cut back by 5 bases and J by 8 bases. The length of the CDR3 is 15 residues. CDR1 and CDR2 (germline): SGHTA, FQGNSA. The CDR3 region has the DNA TGTGCCAGCAGCCGTAGCGGGCGGGTGTTCGATGAGCAGTTCTTC. Translated, it gives CASSRSGRVFDEQFF.

The gene calls are TRBV4-2 and TRBJ2-7; D ambiguous. The V and J ends lost 0 bases and 2 bases respectively, with 5 bases between them. The CDR3 is 13 residues long. From germline, CDR1 is LGHNA and CDR2 YNFKEQ. CDR3 nucleotides: TGTGCCAGCAGCCAAGAAAAAGCCTACGAGCAGTACTTC. It codes for CASSQEKAYEQYF.

The chain couples TRBV12-3 or TRBV12-4 to TRBJ1-1, with a weak D call TRBD1 (6 bases). The V end was cut by 6 bases, the J end by 1 base, with 18 bases between. The CDR3 covers 16 residues. CDR3 nucleotides: TGTGCCAGCAGCCGTGACAGGCCGATGGGGAACACTGAAGCTTTCTTT. Translated, it gives CASSRDRPMGNTEAFF.

This clonotype was recorded at least ten times. This chain uses TRBV24-1 with TRBJ2-1; D call uncertain. Germline V gene data show CDR1 as KGHDR and CDR2 as SFDVKD. Trimming left V 2 bases short and J 0 bases short, with 10 bases between. The CDR3 spans 16 residues. CDR3 sequence: CATSDSGSPSYNEQFF. As DNA, the CDR3 is TGTGCCACCAGTGATTCGGGCTCCCCCTCCTACAATGAGCAGTTCTTC.

This clonotype was seen a handful of times. The chain joins TRBV29-1 to TRBJ2-1; the match to TRBD2 covers 7 bases. This CDR3 spans 13 amino acids. CDR1 and CDR2 (germline): SQVTM, ANQGSEA. V dropped 7 bases and J dropped 9; count of bases not matched to a gene: 12. The CDR3 coding sequence is TGCAGCGGGGAGCGGGGTGGCGTAGGTGAGCAGTTCTTC. It codes for CSGERGGVGEQFF.

The J gene is TRBJ2-7, the V gene TRBV5-1; D might be TRBD1 (6 bases). Germline V lookup: CDR1 SGHRS, CDR2 YFSETQ. This CDR3 comprises 14 residues. V lost 4 bases, J lost 5 bases, and 16 bases lay in between. This chain's CDR3 is CASSPWDTGDEQYF. The CDR3, as DNA: TGCGCCAGCAGCCCCTGGGACACCGGGGACGAGCAGTACTTC.

This clonotype was detected a few times. The chain is built from TRBV3-1 and TRBJ2-3; no clear D. The V gene lost 3 bases and the J gene lost 2 bases, with 18 bases spanning the gap. The CDR3 sequence is 17 residues long. Germline V gene sequence: CDR1 LGHDT, CDR2 YNNKEL (reference sequence). The CDR3 bases are TGTGCCAGCAGCCAGATGGTACCCGGAACCCTCACAGATACGCAGTATTTT. It is translated as CASSQMVPGTLTDTQYF.

This clonotype occurred a few times. The J gene is TRBJ1-4, the V gene TRBV27; D ambiguous. The CDR3 runs 15 residues. V was shortened by 0 bases and J by 11 bases, with 16 bases between the two germline ends. Germline V gene sequence: CDR1 MNHEY, CDR2 SMNVEV (reference sequence). CDR3 sequence reads: CASSLSTVPQAKLFF. The CDR3 DNA sequence: TGTGCCAGCAGTTTATCCACGGTACCCCAAGCGAAACTGTTTTTT.

The chain joins TRBV5-5 to TRBJ1-1; tentatively, D is TRBD1 (5 bases). CDR1 is SGHKS and CDR2 is YYEKEE in the germline V gene (reference sequence). This CDR3 comprises 15 residues. V gave up 4 bases and J gave up 8 bases, with 21 bases separating them. As DNA, the CDR3 is TGTGCCAGCAGCACACCCCTTCAGGGTGCCGGGGAAGCTTTCTTT. Translation: CASSTPLQGAGEAFF.

This clonotype was observed a single time. The rearrangement links TRBV7-2 to TRBJ1-1; 11 bases agree with TRBD1. This CDR3 spans 17 amino acids. Germline assignment: CDR1 SGHTA and CDR2 FQGNSA. The junction had 11 bases not matched to a gene; V was cut back by 5 bases and J by 3 bases. The DNA for the CDR3 is TGTGCCAGCAGCACTCCGGGACAGGGGGTTCGGGACACTGAAGCTTTCTTT. Protein sequence: CASSTPGQGVRDTEAFF.

This clonotype has more than one count but fewer than ten. The chain couples TRBV20-1 to TRBJ2-5; 7 nucleotides agree with TRBD1. Germline-derived CDR1 and CDR2 are DFQATT and SNEGSKA (reference sequence). This CDR3 has 14 amino acids. Losses at the gene ends were 6 bases for V and 7 bases for J; bases not matched to a gene: 14. The CDR3 DNA sequence: TGCAGTGCCCTACAGAACAGGGGATGGGGGACCCAGTACTTC. Encoded protein: CSALQNRGWGTQYF.

This clonotype was detected only a few times. The chain employs TRBV7-2 and TRBJ2-5, with D possibly TRBD1 on 6 matching bases. CDR3 length equals 14 residues. With 7 bases removed from V and 0 bases from J, the gap between germline ends came to 12 bases. CDR1 is SGHTA, CDR2 FQGNSA, per germline. CDR3 sequence: CASTGHLYQETQYF. In nucleotides, the CDR3 is TGTGCCAGCACGGGACATTTGTACCAAGAGACCCAGTACTTC.

This clonotype was picked up a small number of times. This chain connects TRBV4-1 to TRBJ2-1; D possibly uses TRBD1 or TRBD2 (5 bases each). The CDR3 consists of 15 residues. Trimming cost V 0 bases and J 8 bases, with 14 bases left between them. CDR1 is MGHRA, CDR2 YSYEKL, per germline. The chain's CDR3 is CASSQEGENNDEQFF. CDR3 DNA: TGCGCCAGCAGCCAAGAGGGGGAAAACAACGATGAGCAGTTCTTC.

CDR3 nucleotide sequence: TGCGCCACCTCCGGGGACGGGGGCTACAATGAGCAGTTCTTC. Encoded protein: CATSGDGGYNEQFF. This sequence joins TRBV5-1 and TRBJ2-1; D is perhaps TRBD2 (6 bases). This CDR3 has 14 amino acids. The V and J ends lost 9 bases and 3 bases respectively, with 16 bases between them. Germline CDR1 and CDR2: SGHRS and YFSETQ.

This clonotype has just a few counts. The CDR3 sequence is CASSPATVGYEQYF. The CDR3 DNA is TGTGCCAGCAGTCCTGCAACGGTGGGCTACGAGCAGTACTTC. This chain links TRBV27 with TRBJ2-7; D is unresolved. The CDR3 has 14 amino acids. CDR1 is MNHEY, CDR2 SMNVEV, per germline (reference sequence). V dropped 5 bases and J dropped 3 bases, with 14 bases sitting between them.

This clonotype has only a few counts. The genes are TRBV12-3 or TRBV12-4 and TRBJ2-7; D is perhaps TRBD2 (6 bases). Trimming took 6 bases from V and 5 from J, leaving 11 bases between them. The CDR3 contains 12 residues. The CDR3 DNA reads as TGTGCCAGCAGCTTGTGGGAGGACGAGCAGTACTTC. Its translation is CASSLWEDEQYF.

This sequence joins TRBV6-2 or TRBV6-3 and TRBJ2-1; 8 bases map to TRBD2. This CDR3 is built from 17 residues. Germline V gene sequence: CDR1 MNHEY, CDR2 SVGEGT. Unmatched junction bases numbered 12, after V lost 2 bases and J lost 6 bases. The CDR3 DNA follows: TGTGCCAGCAGTTACCTCGGCACAGGGACTAGGAGCAATGAGCAGTTCTTC. It yields the protein CASSYLGTGTRSNEQFF.

This clonotype showed up just a few times. The chain uses TRBV14 and TRBJ1-1; D is uncertain. CDR1 and CDR2 (germline): SGHDN, FVKESK. The length of the CDR3 is 13 residues. Trimming removed 1 base at V and 10 bases at J, with 13 bases between. This CDR3 is CASSQVPGSPAFF. The CDR3 DNA reads TGTGCCAGCAGCCAAGTTCCAGGATCACCAGCTTTCTTT.

This clonotype was detected a few times. The chain uses TRBV5-1 and TRBJ1-2; D remains ambiguous. Germline CDR1 is SGHRS and CDR2 is YFSETQ. This CDR3 is 14 amino acids long. Trimming cost V 0 bases and J 4 bases, with 10 bases left between them. CDR3 in amino acids: CASSLDLGIYGYTF. The CDR3 nucleotides read TGCGCCAGCAGCTTGGACCTGGGAATCTATGGCTACACCTTC.

As concerns this clonotype: Relative to the germline gene, one junction end is altered; a read error may explain this. V and J are TRBV20-1 and TRBJ2-3, with 11 bases lining up with TRBD2. The CDR3 totals 17 residues. The germline V gene encodes CDR1 DFQATT and CDR2 SNEGSKA (reference sequence). The CDR3 loop is CSATGLTSGRGTDTKYF. The DNA for the CDR3 is TGCAGTGCTACCGGCCTCACTAGCGGGAGAGGCACAGATACGAAGTATTTT.

The chain recombines TRBV3-1 with TRBJ2-3; 14 positions agree with TRBD2. V dropped 4 bases and J dropped 11; count of bases not matched to a gene: 17. The CDR3 runs 18 residues. The germline CDR1 and CDR2 sequences are LGHDT and YNNKEL (reference sequence). For the CDR3, the DNA is TGTGCCAGCAGCCTCAACTCTGGACTAGCGGGGGGCCAAAATCGGCAGTATTTT. Translation gives CASSLNSGLAGGQNRQYF.

This clonotype was found a few times. The chain is built from TRBV29-1 and TRBJ1-3; D is unresolved. This CDR3 is built from 13 residues. V dropped 7 bases and J dropped 0 bases, with 10 bases sitting between them. Per the germline V gene, CDR1 is SQVTM and CDR2 is ANQGSEA. The CDR3 reads CSARHFSGNTIYF. The DNA of the CDR3 is TGCAGCGCCCGACATTTCTCTGGAAACACCATATATTTT.

J is TRBJ2-3 and V is TRBV11-3; TRBD1 aligns across 9 bases. Germline V gene sequence: CDR1 SGHNT, CDR2 YENEEA. With V trimmed by 8 bases and J by 3 bases, 3 bases remained unmatched. This CDR3 is built from 13 residues. CDR3 sequence: CASGDRATDTQYF. Written as DNA, the CDR3 is TGTGCCAGCGGGGACAGGGCGACAGATACGCAGTATTTT. Full variable domain (missing parts from reference TRBV11-3 and TRBJ2-3): EAGVVQSPRYKIIEKKQPVAFWCNPISGHNTLYWYLQNLGQGPELLIRYENEEAVDDSQLPKDRFSAERLKGVDSTLKIQPAELGDSAVYLCASGDRATDTQYFGPGTRLTVL.

The chain links TRBV18 to TRBJ2-1; D unclear. Trimming pared 6 bases from V and 5 bases from J, leaving 11 bases between. The CDR3 is 13 residues long. The V gene's germline CDR1 is KGHSH and CDR2 LQKENI. The CDR3 reads CASSSDLDNEQFF. DNA for the CDR3: TGTGCCAGCTCGAGTGATTTGGACAATGAGCAGTTCTTC.